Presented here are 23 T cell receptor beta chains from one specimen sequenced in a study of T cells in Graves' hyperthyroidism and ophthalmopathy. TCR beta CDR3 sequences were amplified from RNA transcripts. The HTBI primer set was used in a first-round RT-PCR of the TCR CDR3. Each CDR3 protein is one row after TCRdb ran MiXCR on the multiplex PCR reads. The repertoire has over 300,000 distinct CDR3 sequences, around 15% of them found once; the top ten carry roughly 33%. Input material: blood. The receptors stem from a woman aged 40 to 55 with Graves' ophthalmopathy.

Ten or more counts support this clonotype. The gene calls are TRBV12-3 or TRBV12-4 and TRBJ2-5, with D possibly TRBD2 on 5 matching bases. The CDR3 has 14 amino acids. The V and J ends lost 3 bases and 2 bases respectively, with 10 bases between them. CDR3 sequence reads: CASSFERLQETQYF. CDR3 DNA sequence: TGTGCCAGCAGTTTTGAGAGACTACAAGAGACCCAGTACTTC.

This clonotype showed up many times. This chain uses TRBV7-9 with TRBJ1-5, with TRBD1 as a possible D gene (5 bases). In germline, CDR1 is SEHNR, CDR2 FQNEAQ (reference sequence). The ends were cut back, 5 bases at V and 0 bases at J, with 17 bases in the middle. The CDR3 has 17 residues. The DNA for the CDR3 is TGTGCCAGCAGCCGACTCCCGGTAGGGGATAGCAATCAGCCCCAGCATTTT. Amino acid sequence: CASSRLPVGDSNQPQHF.

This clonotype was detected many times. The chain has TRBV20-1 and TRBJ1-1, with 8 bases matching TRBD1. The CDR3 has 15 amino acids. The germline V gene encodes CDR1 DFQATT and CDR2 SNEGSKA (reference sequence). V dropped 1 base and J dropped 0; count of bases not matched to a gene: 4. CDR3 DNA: TGCAGTGCTAGAGTGGACAGGGCGGTGAACACTGAAGCTTTCTTT. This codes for CSARVDRAVNTEAFF.

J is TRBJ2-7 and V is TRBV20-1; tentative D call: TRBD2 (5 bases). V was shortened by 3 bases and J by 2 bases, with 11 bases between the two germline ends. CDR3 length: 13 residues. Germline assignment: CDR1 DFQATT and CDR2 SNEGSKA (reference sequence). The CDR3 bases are TGCAGTGCTAGTCCCGGGGATACCTACGAGCAGTACTTC. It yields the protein CSASPGDTYEQYF.

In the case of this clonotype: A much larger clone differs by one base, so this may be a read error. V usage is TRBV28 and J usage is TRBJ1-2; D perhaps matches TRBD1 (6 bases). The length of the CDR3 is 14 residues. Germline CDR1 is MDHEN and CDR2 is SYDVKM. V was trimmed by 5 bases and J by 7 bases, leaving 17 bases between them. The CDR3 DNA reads TGTGCCAGCAGTCCCAACCCCAAGGGGGGTGGCTACACCTTC. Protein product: CASSPNPKGGGYTF.

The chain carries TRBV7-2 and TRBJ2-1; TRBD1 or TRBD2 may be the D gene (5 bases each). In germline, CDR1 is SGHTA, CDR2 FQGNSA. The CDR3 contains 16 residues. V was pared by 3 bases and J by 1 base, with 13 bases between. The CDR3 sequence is CASSLVGTASYNEQFF. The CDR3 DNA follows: TGTGCCAGCAGCTTGGTCGGGACCGCTTCCTACAATGAGCAGTTCTTC.

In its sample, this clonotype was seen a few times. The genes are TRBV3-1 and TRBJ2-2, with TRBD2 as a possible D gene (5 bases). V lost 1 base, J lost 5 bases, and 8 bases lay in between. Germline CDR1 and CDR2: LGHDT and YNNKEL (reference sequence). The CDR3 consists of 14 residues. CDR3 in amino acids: CASSQAPGTGELFF. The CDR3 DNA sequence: TGTGCCAGCAGCCAAGCGCCGGGAACCGGGGAGCTGTTTTTT. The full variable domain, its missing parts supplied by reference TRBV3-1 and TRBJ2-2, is DTAVSQTPKYLVTQMGNDKSIKCEQNLGHDTMYWYKQDSKKFLKIMFSYNNKELIINETVPNRFSPKSPDKAHLNLHINSLELGDSAVYFCASSQAPGTGELFFGEGSRLTVL.

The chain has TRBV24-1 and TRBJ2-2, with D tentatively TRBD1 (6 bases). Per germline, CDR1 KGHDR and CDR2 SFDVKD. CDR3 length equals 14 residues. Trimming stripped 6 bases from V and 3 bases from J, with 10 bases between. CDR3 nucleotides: TGTGCCACCAGTTCGGACAGTCACACCGGGGAGCTGTTTTTT. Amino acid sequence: CATSSDSHTGELFF.

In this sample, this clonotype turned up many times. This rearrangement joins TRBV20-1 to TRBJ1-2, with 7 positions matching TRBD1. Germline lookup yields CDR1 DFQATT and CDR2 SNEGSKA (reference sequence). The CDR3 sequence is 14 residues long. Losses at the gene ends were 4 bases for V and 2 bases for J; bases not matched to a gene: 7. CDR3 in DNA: TGCAGTGCTAAATCAACAGGGGCCAACTATGGCTACACCTTC. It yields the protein CSAKSTGANYGYTF.

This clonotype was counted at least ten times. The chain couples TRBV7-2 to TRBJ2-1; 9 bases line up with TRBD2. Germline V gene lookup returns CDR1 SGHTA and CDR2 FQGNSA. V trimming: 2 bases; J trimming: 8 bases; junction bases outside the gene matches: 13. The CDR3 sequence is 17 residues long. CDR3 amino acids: CASSLRRGREGSHEQFF. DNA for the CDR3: TGTGCCAGCAGCTTAAGGAGAGGGCGGGAGGGGTCCCATGAGCAGTTCTTC.

The CDR3 loop reads CASTISIPGTGGGEQFF. The CDR3 nucleotides read TGCGCCAGCACCATATCAATTCCCGGGACAGGGGGAGGTGAGCAGTTCTTC. The rearrangement links TRBV5-1 to TRBJ2-1, with 11 bases fitting TRBD1. The V segment lost 6 bases and the J segment 9 bases; nucleotides outside the gene matches: 17. The CDR3 has 17 residues. Germline V gene sequence: CDR1 SGHRS, CDR2 YFSETQ.

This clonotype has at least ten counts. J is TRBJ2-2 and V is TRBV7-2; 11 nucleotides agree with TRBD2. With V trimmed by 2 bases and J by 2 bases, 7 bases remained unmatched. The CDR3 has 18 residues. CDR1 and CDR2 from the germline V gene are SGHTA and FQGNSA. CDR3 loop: CASSLSGLAEGNTGELFF. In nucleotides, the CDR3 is TGTGCCAGCAGCTTATCGGGACTAGCGGAGGGAAACACCGGGGAGCTGTTTTTT.

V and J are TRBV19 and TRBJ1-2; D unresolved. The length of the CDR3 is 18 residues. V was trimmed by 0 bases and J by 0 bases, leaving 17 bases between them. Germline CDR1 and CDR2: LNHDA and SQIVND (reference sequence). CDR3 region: CASSIDRGSSLANYGYTF. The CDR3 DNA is TGTGCCAGTAGTATAGATCGTGGCAGCTCCTTAGCTAACTATGGCTACACCTTC.

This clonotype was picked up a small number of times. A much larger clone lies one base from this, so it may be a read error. This CDR3 reads CAISGGNTIYF. For the CDR3, the DNA is TGTGCCATCAGTGGGGGAAACACCATATATTTT. The chain carries TRBV10-3 and TRBJ1-3; D call uncertain. V lost 4 bases and J 4 bases, leaving 2 bases between the germline ends. Germline assignment: CDR1 ENHRY and CDR2 SYGVKD. The CDR3 spans 11 residues.

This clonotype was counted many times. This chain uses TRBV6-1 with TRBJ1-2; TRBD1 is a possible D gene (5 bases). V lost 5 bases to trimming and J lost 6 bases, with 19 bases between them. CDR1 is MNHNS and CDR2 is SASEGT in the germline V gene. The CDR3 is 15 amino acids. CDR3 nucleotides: TGTGCCAGCAGTTGGGTAGGGTCCCAGGGAAATGGCTACACCTTC. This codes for CASSWVGSQGNGYTF.

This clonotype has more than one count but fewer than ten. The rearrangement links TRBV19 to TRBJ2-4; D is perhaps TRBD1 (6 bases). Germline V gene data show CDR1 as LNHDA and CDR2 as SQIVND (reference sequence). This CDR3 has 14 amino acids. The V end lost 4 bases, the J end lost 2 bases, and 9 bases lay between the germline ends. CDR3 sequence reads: CASSTQGTKNIQYF. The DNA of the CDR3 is TGTGCCAGTAGTACCCAGGGGACCAAAAACATTCAGTACTTC.

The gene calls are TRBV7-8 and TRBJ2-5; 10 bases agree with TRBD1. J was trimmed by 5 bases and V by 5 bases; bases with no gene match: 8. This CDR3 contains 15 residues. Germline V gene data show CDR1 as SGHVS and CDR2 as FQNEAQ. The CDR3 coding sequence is TGTGCCAGCAGCCTGGGGACAGGGGTTGGGGAGACCCAGTACTTC. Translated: CASSLGTGVGETQYF. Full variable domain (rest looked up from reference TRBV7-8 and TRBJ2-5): GAGVSQSPRYKVAKRGQDVALRCDPISGHVSLFWYQQALGQGPEFLTYFQNEAQLDKSGLPSDRFFAERPEGSVSTLKIQRTQQEDSAVYLCASSLGTGVGETQYFGPGTRLLVL.

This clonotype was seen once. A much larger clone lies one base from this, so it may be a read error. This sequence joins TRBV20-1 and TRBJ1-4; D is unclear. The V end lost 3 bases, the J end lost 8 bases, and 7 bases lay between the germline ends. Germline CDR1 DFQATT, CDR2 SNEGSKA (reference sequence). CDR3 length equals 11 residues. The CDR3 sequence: CSASPGEKLFF. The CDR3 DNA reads TGCAGTGCTAGTCCTGGCGAAAAACTGTTTTTT.

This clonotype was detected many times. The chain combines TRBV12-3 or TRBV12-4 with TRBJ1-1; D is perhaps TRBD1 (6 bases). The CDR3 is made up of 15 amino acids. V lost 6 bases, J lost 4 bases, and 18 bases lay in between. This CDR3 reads CASRTTGRRRTEAFF. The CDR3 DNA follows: TGTGCCAGCAGGACCACAGGGAGGAGGCGCACTGAAGCTTTCTTT.

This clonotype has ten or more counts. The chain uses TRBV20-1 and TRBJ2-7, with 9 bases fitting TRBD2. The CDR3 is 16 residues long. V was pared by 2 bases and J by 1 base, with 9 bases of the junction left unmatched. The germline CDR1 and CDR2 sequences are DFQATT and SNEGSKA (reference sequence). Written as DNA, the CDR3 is TGCAGTGCTAGAAGTGTAACTGCGGGGGGGTCCTACGAGCAGTACTTC. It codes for CSARSVTAGGSYEQYF.

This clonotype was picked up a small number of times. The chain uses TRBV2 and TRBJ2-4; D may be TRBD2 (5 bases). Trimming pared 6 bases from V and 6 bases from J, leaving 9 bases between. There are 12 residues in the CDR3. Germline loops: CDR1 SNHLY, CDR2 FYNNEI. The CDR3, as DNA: TGTGCCAGCAGGGGAGATGTAAACATTCAGTACTTC. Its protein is CASRGDVNIQYF.

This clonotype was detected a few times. Here the CDR3 DNA reads TGTGCCAGCAGTGTTAACCCGGGACAGGGATTCTACGAGCAGTACTTC. This gives the protein CASSVNPGQGFYEQYF. The chain carries TRBV6-1 and TRBJ2-7; 9 bases are a match to TRBD1. V was pared by 4 bases and J by 3 bases, with 10 bases of the junction left unmatched. This CDR3 has 16 residues. Per germline, CDR1 MNHNS and CDR2 SASEGT.

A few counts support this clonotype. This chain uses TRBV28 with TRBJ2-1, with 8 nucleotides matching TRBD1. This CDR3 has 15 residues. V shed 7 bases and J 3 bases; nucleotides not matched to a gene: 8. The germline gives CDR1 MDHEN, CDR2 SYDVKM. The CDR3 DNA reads TGTGCCAGCAATTCTCAGGGGGCGCGCTACAATGAGCAGTTCTTC. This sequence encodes CASNSQGARYNEQFF.